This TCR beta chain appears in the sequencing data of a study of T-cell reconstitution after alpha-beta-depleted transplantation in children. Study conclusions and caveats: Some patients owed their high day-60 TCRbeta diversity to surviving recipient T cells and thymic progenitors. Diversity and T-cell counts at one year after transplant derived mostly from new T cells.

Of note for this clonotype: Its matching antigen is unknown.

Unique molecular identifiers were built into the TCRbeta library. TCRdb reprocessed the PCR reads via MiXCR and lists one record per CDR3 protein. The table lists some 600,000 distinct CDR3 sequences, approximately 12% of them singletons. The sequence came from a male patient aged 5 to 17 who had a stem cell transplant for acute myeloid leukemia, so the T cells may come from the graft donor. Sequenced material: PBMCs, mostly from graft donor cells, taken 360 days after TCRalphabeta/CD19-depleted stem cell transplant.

The CDR3 region is CASSLRTGDTGELFF. The CDR3 DNA reads as TGTGCCAGCAGCCTGCGGACAGGGGACACCGGGGAGCTGTTTTTT. This rearrangement joins TRBV7-2 to TRBJ2-2, with 9 bases fitting TRBD1. The germline CDR1 and CDR2 sequences are SGHTA and FQGNSA. The CDR3 totals 15 residues. The J segment lost 3 bases and the V segment lost 5 bases, leaving 4 bases of the junction unmatched.